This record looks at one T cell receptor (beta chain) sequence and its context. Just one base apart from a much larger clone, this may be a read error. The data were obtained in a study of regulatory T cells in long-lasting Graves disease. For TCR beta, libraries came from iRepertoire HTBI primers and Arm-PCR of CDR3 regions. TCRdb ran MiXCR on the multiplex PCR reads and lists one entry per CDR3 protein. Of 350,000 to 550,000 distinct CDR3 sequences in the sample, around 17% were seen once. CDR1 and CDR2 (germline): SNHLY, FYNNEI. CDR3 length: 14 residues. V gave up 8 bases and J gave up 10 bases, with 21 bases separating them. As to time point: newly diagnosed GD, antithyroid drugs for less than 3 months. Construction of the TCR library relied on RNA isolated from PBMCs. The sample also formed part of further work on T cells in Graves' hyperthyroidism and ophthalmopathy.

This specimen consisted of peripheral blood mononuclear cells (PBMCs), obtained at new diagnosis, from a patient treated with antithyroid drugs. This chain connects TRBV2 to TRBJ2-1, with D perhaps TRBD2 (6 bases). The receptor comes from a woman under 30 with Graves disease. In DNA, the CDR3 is TGTGCCAGCGAGGCTAGCGAGAGTTCCTACGAGCAGTTCTTC. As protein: CASEASESSYEQFF.